This TCR beta chain was identified during a study of control samples from healthy donors and cancer patients. V shed 7 bases and J shed 12 bases, with 18 bases lying between them. Germline loops: CDR1 MGHDK, CDR2 SYGVNS. CDR3 length equals 12 residues. Generated by immunoSEQ multiplex PCR, the TCRdb table keeps only in-frame clones and is missing some. The data contain some 120,000 clones, over 85% of them seen just once; the ten biggest clones take up 3.6%. Source material: blood. The V gene is TRBV25-1, the J gene TRBJ1-2; D gene unclear. This TCR was recovered from a man aged 25 to 40 in good health. This CDR3 is CASKWVSVEDTF. The CDR3 nucleotides are TGTGCCAGCAAGTGGGTTTCCGTCGAGGACACCTTC.